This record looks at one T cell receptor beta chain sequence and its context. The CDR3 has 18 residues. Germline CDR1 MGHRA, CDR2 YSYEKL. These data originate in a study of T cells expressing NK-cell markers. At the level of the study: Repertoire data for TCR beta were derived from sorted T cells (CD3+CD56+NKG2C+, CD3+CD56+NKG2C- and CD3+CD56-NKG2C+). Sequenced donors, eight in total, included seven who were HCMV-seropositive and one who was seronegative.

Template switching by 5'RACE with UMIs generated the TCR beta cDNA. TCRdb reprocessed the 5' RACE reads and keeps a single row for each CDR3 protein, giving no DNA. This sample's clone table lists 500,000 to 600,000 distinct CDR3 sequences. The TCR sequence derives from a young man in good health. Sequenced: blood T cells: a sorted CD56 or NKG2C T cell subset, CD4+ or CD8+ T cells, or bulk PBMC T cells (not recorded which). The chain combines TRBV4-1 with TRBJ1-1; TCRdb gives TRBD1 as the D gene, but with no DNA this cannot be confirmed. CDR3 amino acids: CASSQDREAGGWNTEAFF.